This TCR beta chain was obtained from a study of Ad26.COV2.S vaccination and SARS-CoV-2 variants. Sequencing used immunoSEQ multiplex PCR; TCRdb keeps in-frame clones, though not all of them. The table shows a few hundred thousand clones, with under 90% occurring only once. Sample treatment: 15 to 20 received Ad26.COV2.S at low or high dose, single or two shots; roughly five received placebo; per-sample allocation not given. Day 63 after the first vaccine or placebo injection was the time point for sampling. V was clipped by 5 bases and J by 8 bases, with 10 bases between them. Germline V gives CDR1 SGHTA, CDR2 FQGNSA. CDR3 length: 12 amino acids.

Specimen: peripheral blood, collected in a trial of Ad26.COV2.S vaccine versus placebo. The clonotype originates from a person aged 18-65 years who received the Ad26.COV2.S COVID-19 vaccine or a placebo. The chain is built from TRBV7-2 and TRBJ1-5, with D possibly matching TRBD1 (6 bases). As DNA, the CDR3 is TGTGCCAGCAGCCAGGGGAGGGAGCCCCAGCATTTT. Residues: CASSQGREPQHF.